This record concerns one T cell receptor beta chain sequence. Its target antigen remains unknown. It has no much larger one-base neighbor in the sample; base qualities were not kept. The sample belongs to a study of cytomegalovirus exposure and HLA in healthy donors (TCRdb year 2017). Notes on the research overall: In an earlier analysis of several hundred of the donors, 276 Gb of sequence data and approximately 100 million unique TCR beta sequences from about 179 million T cells were reported. An early release covering about 600 HLA-typed donors comprised roughly 300 gigabases of sequencing data and approximately 80 million unique TCR sequences. Of the roughly 400 genotyped donors, over 65% fell in the genetic ancestry cluster associated with self-reported Caucasian donors. The aim of the study was to test whether cataloging public T cell receptors could identify signatures of past pathogen exposure. The study profiled the T cell repertoires of more than 500 subjects by immunosequencing and related them to cytomegalovirus serostatus. A separate validation cohort of about 110 different subjects was used in addition to the roughly 720-subject first cohort. High-throughput TCR immunosequencing, statistical association of individual TCRs with disease status, and machine learning were combined to predict cytomegalovirus infection status. A later analysis re-analyzed previously published TCR beta repertoires from roughly 600 donors and added high-resolution HLA genotyping to study TCR occurrence patterns. Rather than using new phenotypic data, the later analysis identified candidate immune exposures from TCR beta sequences and from how often those sequences occurred across donors. An earlier analysis of around 580 of the donors used high-throughput TCR beta sequencing to judge whether each TCR beta V gene segment behaved as functional or pseudogenic. Donor age, sex, ethnicity and CMV serostatus were collected together with the repertoire data. A later genetic analysis used genome-wide SNP genotypes for about three fifths of the 666 donors, treating that subset as a discovery cohort. All discovery cohort repertoires had been generated using a single sequencing platform. Class I and class II HLA loci were covered by the typing at four-digit resolution. The number of typed donors differed by locus: about 620-640 for A, B, C, DRB1 and DQB1; 500 to 550 for DQA1; approximately 600 for DPA1; and around 470 for DPB1. Because of strong linkage in the cohort, roughly five DR-DQ haplotypes were treated as single units for association and clustering. Among 398 genotyped donors of the cohort, an average of around 240,000 unique TCR beta nucleotide sequences were sequenced per donor, approximately 20% of them non-productive. What the research found in general, with its limitations: A later analysis reported that several top co-occurrence clusters appeared linked to parvovirus B19, influenza, CMV and Epstein-Barr virus. Because the 87-base-pair reads could not distinguish some IMGT-functional V segments, including TRBV6-2 and TRBV6-3, those segments were excluded. A later genetic analysis associated a missense DCLRE1C variant with V-gene and J-gene trimming of TCR beta chains, and an independent cohort replicated the association. Cytomegalovirus status was reported to be diagnosed by the classifier with high specificity and sensitivity in both the original and validation cohorts. For the cohort, immune exposure information was limited to CMV serostatus. Because HLA typing was unavailable for some donors at each locus, only the typed subset was used in association tests. Roughly uniform sequencing depth across donors was assumed in presence/absence analyses, although this assumption may not hold. Only TCR beta chains were sequenced in this cohort, and the absence of alpha or paired-chain data limited detectable features. According to a later analysis, most CMV-associated TCR beta chains appeared to be HLA-restricted, and the HLA associations seemed to be driven largely by CMV exposure. A further reported finding was that TCR beta sequences accurately predicted the HLA-A and HLA-B alleles for most subjects in the first cohort. In a later analysis, TCR association rates were found to vary across HLA loci, with the most associated TCRs seen for DRB1 alleles and the fewest for HLA-C alleles. Assigning TCR associations to individual alleles was difficult when HLA alleles, especially DR and DQ, strongly co-occurred. In a later genetic analysis, fewer N-insertions in productive TCRs were reported among donors in an Asian-associated ancestry cluster than the roughly 640-donor mean. Specific HLA alleles were associated with 15,000 to 20,000 TCR beta sequences at a false discovery rate of 0.05 in a later analysis. A cluster of highly shared sequence variants was judged likely to be a technical artifact of the sequencing pipeline. A few of the identified cytomegalovirus-associated TCR beta chains were confirmed in vitro to be specific for cytomegalovirus antigens. The study gave a list of 150 to 200 TCR beta chains associated with cytomegalovirus. While some public TCRs were present in many individuals, most TCR sequences turned up only very rarely across donors. Correlated functional status among segregating V segments might reflect linkage disequilibrium, but an unknown experimental factor could not be ruled out. Because counts were too low, about 15 rarely observed V segments, including chromosome 9 orphons, were left out of the earlier analysis of 587 of the donors. In a later analysis, HLA-associated TCR beta chains showed more clonal expansion and lower generation probabilities than non-associated chains that were equally common. According to the authors, the approach could potentially be generalized to other disease states and immunological phenotypes. An earlier analysis of around 600 of the donors showed that most TCR beta V segments appeared in productive rearrangements either about 90% or about 30% of the time, which broadly matched IMGT annotations.

CDR1 SEHNR and CDR2 FQNEAQ are derived from the germline V gene (reference sequence). CDR3 length: 15 amino acids, cysteine to phenylalanine. The sequence is cut down to CDR3 DNA, 45 bases in frame from base 1. Trimming leaves V shorter by 2 bases and J shorter by 0 bases, with the junction holding 1 base beyond the gene matches. The cohort comprised 710 or so healthy bone marrow donors. At the time of sampling, all cohort members were nominally healthy, though unrecorded immune exposures were likely present. The donor tested CMV seronegative, placing the donor among the roughly 340 seronegative members of the cohort. Each donor provided a peripheral blood sample, and peripheral blood mononuclear cells were used for TCR beta sequencing. The Qiagen DNeasy Blood Extraction Kit was used to extract genomic DNA from the blood cell samples. Receptor libraries were prepared by the immunoSEQ multiplex PCR assay. A mixture of 60 forward primers for TCR Vbeta segments and 13 reverse primers for TCR Jbeta segments was used in the multiplex PCR. A multiplex PCR assay on genomic DNA amplified the CDR3 region of rearranged TCR beta genes. The amplified TCR beta libraries were sequenced on the Illumina HiSeq System as 87-base-pair reads. The authors' analysis ran thus. Across the 666 repertoires, a later analysis counted approximately 83 million unique TCR beta chains, approximately 10 million of which were shared by at least two donors. To remove PCR and sequencing errors, raw reads were error-corrected and collapsed into unique sequences using a nearest-neighbor algorithm that merged closely related sequences. To assign V, D and J gene segments, CDR3 sequences were aligned to IMGT reference sequences. For a sequence to be retained, a match of at least six nucleotides to both a V gene segment and a J gene segment was required. A rearrangement counted as productive if the CDR3 had no stop codons and remained in frame with V and J, and every other rearrangement counted as non-productive. Following IMGT convention, CDR3 was defined as the stretch from the second conserved V-encoded cysteine up to the conserved J-encoded phenylalanine. In an earlier analysis of around 540 of the donors, sequences lacking an unambiguous match to a single V gene segment were excluded. An earlier analysis of about 590 of the donors classified V segments as functional when productive rearrangements were above 56.7% and as segregating when the standard deviation between donors was above 5%. To diagnose cytomegalovirus status from the catalog of TCR beta chain sequences, a statistical classification framework was built. In a later analysis, V and J genes were assigned by comparing TCR nucleotide sequences against IMGT/GENE-DB human TR gene sequences. The TCRdist pipeline was used in a later analysis to assign CDR3 sequences and most-parsimonious VDJ recombination scenarios. In a later analysis, every TCR beta chain was defined by the combination of its CDR3 amino acid sequence and its V-gene family, and reads without a unique V-gene family were dropped. In a later analysis, fewer than 650 highly shared, low-generation-probability nucleotide sequences were removed to address suspected cross-contamination and a sequencing artifact. A later analysis calculated a clonal expansion index for each public chain from normalized within-repertoire ranks of inferred template counts. Generation probabilities in a later analysis came from a VDJ recombination model fitted to out-of-frame rearrangements, and those results were checked against IGoR. A later analysis scored TCR-TCR, TCR-HLA and TCR-CMV co-occurrence with hypergeometric tests, applying a repertoire-size bias correction to TCR pairs. A later analysis estimated false discovery rates by permuting HLA or CMV assignments 20 times. A later analysis grouped co-occurring TCRs with DBSCAN, adding TCRdist sequence similarity when clustering within HLA-allele-positive subsets. Repertoires with fewer than 30,000 or more than 120,000 public chains, plus five repertoires with anomalous nucleotide sharing, were excluded from co-occurrence clustering. The source is immuneACCESS, and TCRdb retained only in-frame sequences with V and J called. Part of the clones is not carried over; for the studies checked, unresolved V genes explain less than half of this, and the remainder is unexplained. V and J calls and clone size are copied from that table; D and trimming were computed from the DNA. In all, the sample holds 98,000 or so clones, and over 65% of those were seen once. Approximately 1.9% of the sample comes from the top ten.

This receptor was obtained from a middle-aged woman in good health and CMV-seronegative. Recombination joined TRBV7-9 with TRBJ2-5; TRBD2 lines up with 9 middle nucleotides. The sequenced sample was PBMCs. The sequenced DNA: TGTGCCAGCAGCTTAACTAGCGGGTACCAAGAGACCCAGTACTTC. Its protein reads: CASSLTSGYQETQYF.